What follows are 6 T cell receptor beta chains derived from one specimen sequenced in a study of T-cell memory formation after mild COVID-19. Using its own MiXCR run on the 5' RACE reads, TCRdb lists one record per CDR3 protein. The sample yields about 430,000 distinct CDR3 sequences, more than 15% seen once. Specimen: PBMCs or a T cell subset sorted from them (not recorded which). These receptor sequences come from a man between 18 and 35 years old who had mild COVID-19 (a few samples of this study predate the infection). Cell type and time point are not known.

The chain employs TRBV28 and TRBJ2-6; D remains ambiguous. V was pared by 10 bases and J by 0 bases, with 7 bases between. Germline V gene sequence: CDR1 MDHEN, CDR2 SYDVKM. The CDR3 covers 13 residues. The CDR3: CATHYSGANVLTF. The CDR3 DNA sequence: TGTGCCACCCATTACTCTGGGGCCAACGTCCTGACTTTC.

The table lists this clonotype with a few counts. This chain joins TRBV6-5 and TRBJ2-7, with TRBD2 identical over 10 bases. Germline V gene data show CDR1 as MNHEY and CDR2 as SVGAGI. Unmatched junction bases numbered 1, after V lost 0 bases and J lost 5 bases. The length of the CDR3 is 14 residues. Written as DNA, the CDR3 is TGTGCCAGCAGTTACTCCAGCGGGGGGGACGAGCAGTACTTC. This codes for CASSYSSGGDEQYF.

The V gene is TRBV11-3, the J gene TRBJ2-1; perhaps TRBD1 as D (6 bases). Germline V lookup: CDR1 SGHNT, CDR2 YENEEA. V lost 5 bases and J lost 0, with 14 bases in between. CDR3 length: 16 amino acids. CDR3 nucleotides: TGTGCCAGCAGCAGATCAGGGGTTAGCTCCTACAATGAGCAGTTCTTC. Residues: CASSRSGVSSYNEQFF.

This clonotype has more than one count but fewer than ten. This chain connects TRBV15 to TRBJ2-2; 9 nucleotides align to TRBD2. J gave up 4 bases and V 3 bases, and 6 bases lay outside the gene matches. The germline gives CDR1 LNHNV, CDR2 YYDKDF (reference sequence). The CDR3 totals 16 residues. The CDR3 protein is CATSSPGLAGTGELFF. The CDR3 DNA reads TGTGCCACCAGCAGCCCGGGACTAGCAGGCACCGGGGAGCTGTTTTTT.

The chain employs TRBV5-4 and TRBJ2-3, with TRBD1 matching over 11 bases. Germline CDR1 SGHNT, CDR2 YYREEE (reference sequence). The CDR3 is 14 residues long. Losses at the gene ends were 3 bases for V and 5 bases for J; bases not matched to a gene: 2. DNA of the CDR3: TGTGCCAGCAGCTGGGACAGGGGGAAAGATACGCAGTATTTT. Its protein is CASSWDRGKDTQYF.

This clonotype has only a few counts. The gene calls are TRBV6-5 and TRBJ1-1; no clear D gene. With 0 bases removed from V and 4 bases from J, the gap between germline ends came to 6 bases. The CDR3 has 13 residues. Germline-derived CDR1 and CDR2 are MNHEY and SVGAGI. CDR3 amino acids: CASSYSVFTEAFF. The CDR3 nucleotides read TGTGCCAGCAGTTACTCGGTTTTCACTGAAGCTTTCTTT.